This T cell receptor (beta chain) was profiled in a study of response to subunit inactivated influenza vaccine. CDR3 length: 11 amino acids. Germline CDR1 reads MNHNS; CDR2 reads SASEGT. V was shortened by 6 bases and J by 6 bases, with 5 bases between the two germline ends. TCRdb re-derived calls from the RT-PCR reads in MiXCR, one entry per CDR3 protein. The data contain about 540,000 distinct CDR3 sequences, around 21% of them singletons. This clonotype has more than one count but fewer than ten. The same data also contributed to another study, on T cells expressing NK-cell markers. As reported in that work: 5'RACE template switching built TCR beta cDNA with unique molecular identifiers.

The TCR was taken from a man in his forties or fifties who received an inactivated influenza vaccine. This chain links TRBV6-1 with TRBJ2-2; D gene ambiguous. This material consisted of CD4+ T cells sorted from PBMCs, taken about 11 days after vaccination. CDR3 protein: CASRTPGELFF. Written as DNA, the CDR3 is TGTGCCAGCAGGACCCCCGGGGAGCTGTTTTTT.